This T cell receptor (beta chain) was sequenced for a study of CD8 T cells in ankylosing spondylitis. Study findings and constraints: The study identified a TCR beta motif of roughly eight highly homologous variants that appeared characteristic of ankylosing spondylitis blood. Disease-linked clones were reportedly significantly enriched in matched ankylosing spondylitis synovial fluid.

Using quantitative 5'-RACE with molecular barcodes, the authors made TCR beta libraries. TCRdb ran MiXCR on the 5' RACE reads and lists one entry per CDR3 protein. This table has fewer than 200,000 distinct CDR3 sequences, 18% appearing once. Germline V gene data show CDR1 as ENHRY and CDR2 as SYGVKD. This CDR3 has 14 amino acids. The ends lost 6 bases at V and 4 bases at J; junction bases unmatched: 8. This clonotype was detected ten times or more. What it binds is unknown. The sample was blood, either unsorted or a sorted T cell fraction (not recorded which). The TCR sequence derives from a male donor with ankylosing spondylitis or in good health (not recorded which). This chain links TRBV10-3 with TRBJ2-5; 7 bases are a match to TRBD1. The CDR3 reads CAIRADRDGETQYF. CDR3 nucleotides: TGTGCCATCAGAGCCGACAGGGACGGAGAGACCCAGTACTTC.